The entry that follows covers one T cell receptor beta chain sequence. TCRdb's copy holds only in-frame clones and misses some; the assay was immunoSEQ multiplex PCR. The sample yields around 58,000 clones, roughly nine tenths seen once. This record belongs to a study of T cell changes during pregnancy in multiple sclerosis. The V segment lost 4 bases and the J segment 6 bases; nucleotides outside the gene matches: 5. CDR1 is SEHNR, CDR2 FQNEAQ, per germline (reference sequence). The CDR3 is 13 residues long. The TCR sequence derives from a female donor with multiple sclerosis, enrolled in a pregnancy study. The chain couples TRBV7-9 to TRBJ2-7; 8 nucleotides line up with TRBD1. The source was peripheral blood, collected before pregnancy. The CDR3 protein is CASSSRGRGEQYF. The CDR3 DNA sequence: TGTGCCAGCAGCTCCAGGGGGCGGGGCGAGCAGTACTTC.